A single sample gave rise to the 7 T cell receptor beta chains below, sequenced in a study of T cell responses to AZD1222 COVID-19 vaccine. The assay was immunoSEQ multiplex PCR, and TCRdb's table has in-frame clones only and misses some. This sample has fewer than 100,000 clones, with roughly 90% found just once. The material was peripheral blood, obtained 28 days after the second AZD1222 dose. These receptors originate from an adult who received the AZD1222 COVID-19 vaccine.

V and J are TRBV27 and TRBJ2-1; TRBD2 matches at 7 bases. This CDR3 contains 16 residues. Per the germline V gene, CDR1 is MNHEY and CDR2 is SMNVEV (reference sequence). V shed 3 bases and J 1 base; nucleotides not matched to a gene: 6. The CDR3 sequence: CASSFGRGRSYNEQFF. In nucleotides, the CDR3 is TGTGCCAGCAGTTTTGGGCGGGGGAGATCCTACAATGAGCAGTTCTTC.

The chain links TRBV7-8 to TRBJ2-1, with unresolved D. Germline CDR1 SGHVS, CDR2 FQNEAQ. Trimming left V 7 bases short and J 4 bases short, with 14 bases between. This CDR3 comprises 14 residues. The CDR3 here is CASNVVPPYNEQFF. CDR3 nucleotide sequence: TGTGCCAGCAACGTTGTACCACCTTACAATGAGCAGTTCTTC.

The chain combines TRBV4-1 with TRBJ1-2, with D uncertain. Trimming pared 0 bases from V and 0 bases from J, leaving 14 bases between. Germline V lookup: CDR1 MGHRA, CDR2 YSYEKL. The CDR3 has 17 amino acids. This chain's CDR3 is CASSQDPGQRTNYGYTF. The CDR3 DNA is TGCGCCAGCAGCCAAGATCCCGGGCAGAGAACTAACTATGGCTACACCTTC.

This chain connects TRBV19 to TRBJ2-1, with D possibly TRBD2 on 5 matching bases. The V end lost 1 base, the J end lost 0 bases, and 16 bases lay between the germline ends. CDR3 length: 18 residues. From germline, CDR1 is LNHDA and CDR2 SQIVND (reference sequence). CDR3 DNA: TGTGCCAGTAGTATAGGACCCCCGGGGTTATACTCCTACAATGAGCAGTTCTTC. Translated: CASSIGPPGLYSYNEQFF.

The chain employs TRBV15 and TRBJ1-1; TRBD1 agrees at 9 bases. With 3 bases clipped from V and 1 base from J, the junction kept 6 bases outside the gene matches. Germline CDR1 is LNHNV and CDR2 is YYDKDF (reference sequence). CDR3 length: 16 amino acids. The CDR3 nucleotides read TGTGCCACCAGCAGGCCCCCGGGACAGGGGAACACTGAAGCTTTCTTT. It encodes CATSRPPGQGNTEAFF.

The chain is built from TRBV27 and TRBJ1-6; TRBD1 aligns across 7 bases. Germline V gene data show CDR1 as MNHEY and CDR2 as SMNVEV (reference sequence). V lost 3 bases to trimming and J lost 7 bases; unmatched junction nucleotides: 3. There are 14 residues in the CDR3. The CDR3 DNA follows: TGTGCCAGCAGTTTCACAGGGGCAAATTCACCCCTCCACTTT. Translation gives CASSFTGANSPLHF.

The gene calls are TRBV6-5 and TRBJ1-2; TRBD1 might be the D (6 bases). The CDR3 sequence is 12 residues long. The V and J ends lost 7 bases and 3 bases respectively, with 9 bases between them. CDR1 is MNHEY, CDR2 SVGAGI, per germline. The CDR3: CASMTGDYGYTF. In DNA, the CDR3 is TGTGCCAGCATGACAGGCGACTATGGCTACACCTTC.